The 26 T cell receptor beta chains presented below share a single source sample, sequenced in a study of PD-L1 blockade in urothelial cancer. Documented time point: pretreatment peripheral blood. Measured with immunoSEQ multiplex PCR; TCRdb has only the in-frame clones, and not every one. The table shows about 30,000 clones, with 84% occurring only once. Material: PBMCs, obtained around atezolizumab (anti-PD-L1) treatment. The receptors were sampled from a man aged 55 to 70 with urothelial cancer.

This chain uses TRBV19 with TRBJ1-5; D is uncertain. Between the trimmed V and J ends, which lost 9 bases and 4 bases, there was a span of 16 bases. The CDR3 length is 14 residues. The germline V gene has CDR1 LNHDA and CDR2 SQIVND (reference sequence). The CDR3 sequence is CASMAGSGNQPQHF. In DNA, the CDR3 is TGTGCCAGCATGGCCGGCAGCGGGAATCAGCCCCAGCATTTT.

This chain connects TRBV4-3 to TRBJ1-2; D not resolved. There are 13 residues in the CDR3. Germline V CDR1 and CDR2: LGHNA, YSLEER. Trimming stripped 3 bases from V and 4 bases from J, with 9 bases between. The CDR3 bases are TGCGCCAGCAGCCAGTCCGGACTCTATGGCTACACCTTC. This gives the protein CASSQSGLYGYTF.

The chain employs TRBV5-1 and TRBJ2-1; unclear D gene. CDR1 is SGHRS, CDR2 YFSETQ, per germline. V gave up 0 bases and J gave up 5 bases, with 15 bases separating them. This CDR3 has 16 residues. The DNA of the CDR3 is TGCGCCAGCAGCTTGGGTTCCCAATCCTACGACAATGAGCAGTTCTTC. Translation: CASSLGSQSYDNEQFF.

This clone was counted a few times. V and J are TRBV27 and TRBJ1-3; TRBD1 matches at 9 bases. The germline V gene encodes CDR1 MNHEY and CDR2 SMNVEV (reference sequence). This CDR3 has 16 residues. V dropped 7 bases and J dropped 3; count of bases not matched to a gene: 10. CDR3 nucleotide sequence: TGTGCCAGCAACTGTAGTAGGGGACAGGGTGGAAACACCATATATTTT. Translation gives CASNCSRGQGGNTIYF.

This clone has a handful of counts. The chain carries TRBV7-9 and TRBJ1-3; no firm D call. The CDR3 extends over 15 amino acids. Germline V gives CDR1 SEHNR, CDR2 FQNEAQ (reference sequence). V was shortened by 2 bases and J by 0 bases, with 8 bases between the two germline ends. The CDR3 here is CASSLTGSSGNTIYF. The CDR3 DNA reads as TGTGCCAGCAGCTTAACCGGGAGCTCTGGAAACACCATATATTTT.

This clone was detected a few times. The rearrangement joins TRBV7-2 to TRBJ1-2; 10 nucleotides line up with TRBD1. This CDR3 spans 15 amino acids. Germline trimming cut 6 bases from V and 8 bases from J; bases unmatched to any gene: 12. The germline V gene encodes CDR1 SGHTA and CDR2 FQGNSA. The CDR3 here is CASSSTGTGAGGYTF. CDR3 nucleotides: TGTGCCAGCAGTTCAACCGGGACAGGGGCGGGAGGCTACACCTTC.

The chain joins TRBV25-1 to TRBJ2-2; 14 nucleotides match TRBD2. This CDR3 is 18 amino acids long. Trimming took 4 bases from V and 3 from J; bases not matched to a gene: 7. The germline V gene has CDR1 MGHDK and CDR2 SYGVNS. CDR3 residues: CASSARLAGGLDTGELFF. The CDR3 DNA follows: TGTGCCAGCAGTGCAAGACTAGCGGGAGGGCTGGACACCGGGGAGCTGTTTTTT.

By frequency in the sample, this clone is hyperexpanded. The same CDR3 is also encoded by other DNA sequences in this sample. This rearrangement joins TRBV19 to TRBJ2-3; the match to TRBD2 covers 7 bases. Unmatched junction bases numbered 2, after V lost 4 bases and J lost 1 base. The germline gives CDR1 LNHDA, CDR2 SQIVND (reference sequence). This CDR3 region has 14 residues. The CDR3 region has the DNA TGTGCCAGTAGTAGGGCGGGAGGCACAGATACGCAGTATTTT. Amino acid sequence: CASSRAGGTDTQYF.

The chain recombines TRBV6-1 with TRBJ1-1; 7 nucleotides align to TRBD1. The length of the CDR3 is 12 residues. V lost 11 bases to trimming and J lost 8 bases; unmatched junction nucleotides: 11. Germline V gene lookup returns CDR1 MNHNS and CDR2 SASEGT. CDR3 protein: CAADFRQGEAFF. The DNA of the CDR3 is TGTGCCGCTGACTTTCGACAGGGCGAAGCTTTCTTT.

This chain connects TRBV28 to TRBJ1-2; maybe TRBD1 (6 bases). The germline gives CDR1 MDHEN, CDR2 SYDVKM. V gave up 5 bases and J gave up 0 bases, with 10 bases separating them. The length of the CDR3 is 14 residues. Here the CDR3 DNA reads TGTGCCAGCAGTACCGCAGGGGCTAACTATGGCTACACCTTC. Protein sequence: CASSTAGANYGYTF.

CDR3: CASSYLGAYEQYF. The DNA for the CDR3 is TGTGCCAGCAGTTATTTGGGAGCCTACGAGCAGTACTTC. The rearrangement links TRBV6-5 to TRBJ2-7; D possibly corresponds to TRBD2 (5 bases). Trimming left V 3 bases short and J 2 bases short, with 8 bases between. This CDR3 has 13 amino acids. CDR1 and CDR2 from the germline V gene are MNHEY and SVGAGI.

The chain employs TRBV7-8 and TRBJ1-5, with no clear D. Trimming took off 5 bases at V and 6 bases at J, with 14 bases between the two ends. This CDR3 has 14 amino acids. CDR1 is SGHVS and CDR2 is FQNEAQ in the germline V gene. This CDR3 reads CASSETTAGQPQHF. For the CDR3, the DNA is TGTGCCAGCAGCGAAACGACTGCGGGTCAGCCCCAGCATTTT.

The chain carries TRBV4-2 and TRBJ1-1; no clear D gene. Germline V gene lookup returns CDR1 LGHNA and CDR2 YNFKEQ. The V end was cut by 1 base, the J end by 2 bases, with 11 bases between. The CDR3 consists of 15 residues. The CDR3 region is CASSQAGSPNTEAFF. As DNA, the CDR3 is TGTGCCAGCAGCCAAGCGGGGTCTCCTAACACTGAAGCTTTCTTT.

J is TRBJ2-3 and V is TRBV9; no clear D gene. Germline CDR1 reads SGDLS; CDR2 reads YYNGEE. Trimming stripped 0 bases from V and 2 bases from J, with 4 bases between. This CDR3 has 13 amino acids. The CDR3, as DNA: TGTGCCAGCAGCGTAGCTCCCACAGATACGCAGTATTTT. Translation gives CASSVAPTDTQYF.

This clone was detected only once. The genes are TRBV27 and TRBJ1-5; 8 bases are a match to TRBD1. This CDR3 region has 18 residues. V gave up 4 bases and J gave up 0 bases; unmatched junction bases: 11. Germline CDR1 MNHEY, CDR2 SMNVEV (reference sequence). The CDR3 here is CASSSSSGGAPSNQPQHF. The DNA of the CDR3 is TGTGCCAGCAGTTCCTCGTCAGGGGGCGCACCTAGCAATCAGCCCCAGCATTTT.

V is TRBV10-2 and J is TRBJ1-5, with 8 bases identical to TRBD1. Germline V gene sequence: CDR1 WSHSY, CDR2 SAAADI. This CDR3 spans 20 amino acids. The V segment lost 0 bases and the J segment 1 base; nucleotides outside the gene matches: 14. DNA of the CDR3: TGCGCCAGCAGTGAGTCGATTTGGGCAGGGGGCGCGAGAAGCAATCAGCCCCAGCATTTT. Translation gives CASSESIWAGGARSNQPQHF.

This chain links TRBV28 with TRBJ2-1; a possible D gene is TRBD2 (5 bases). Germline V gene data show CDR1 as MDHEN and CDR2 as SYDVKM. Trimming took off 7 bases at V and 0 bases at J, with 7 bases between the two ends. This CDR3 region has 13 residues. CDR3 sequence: CASIGSSYNEQFF. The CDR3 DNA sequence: TGTGCCAGCATAGGGAGCTCCTACAATGAGCAGTTCTTC.

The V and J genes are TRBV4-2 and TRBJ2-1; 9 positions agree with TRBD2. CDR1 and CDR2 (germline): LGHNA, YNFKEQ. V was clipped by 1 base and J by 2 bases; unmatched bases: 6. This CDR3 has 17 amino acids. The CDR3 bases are TGTGCCAGCAGCCAAGCTTATAGCGGGGGAACCTACAATGAGCAGTTCTTC. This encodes CASSQAYSGGTYNEQFF.

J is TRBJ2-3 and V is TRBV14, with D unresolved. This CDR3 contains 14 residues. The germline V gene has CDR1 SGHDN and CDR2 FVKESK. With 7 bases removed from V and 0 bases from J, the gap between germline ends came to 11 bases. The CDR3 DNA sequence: TGTGCCAGCAACCTATACGGGAGCACAGATACGCAGTATTTT. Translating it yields CASNLYGSTDTQYF.

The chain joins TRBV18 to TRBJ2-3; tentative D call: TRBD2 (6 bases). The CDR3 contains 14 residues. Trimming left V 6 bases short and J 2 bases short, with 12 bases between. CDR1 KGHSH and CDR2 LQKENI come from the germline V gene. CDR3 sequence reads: CASSRSGSTDTQYF. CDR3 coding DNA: TGTGCCAGCTCCCGTAGCGGCTCCACAGATACGCAGTATTTT. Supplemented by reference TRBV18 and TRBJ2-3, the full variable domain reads NAGVMQNPRHLVRRRGQEARLRCSPMKGHSHVYWYRQLPEEGLKFMVYLQKENIIDESGMPKERFSAEFPKEGPSILRIQQVVRGDSAAYFCASSRSGSTDTQYFGPGTRLTVL.

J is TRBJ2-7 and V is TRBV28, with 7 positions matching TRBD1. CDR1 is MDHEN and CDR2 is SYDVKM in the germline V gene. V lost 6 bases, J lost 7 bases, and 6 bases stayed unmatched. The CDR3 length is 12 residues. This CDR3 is CASSVTGQEQYF. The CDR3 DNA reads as TGTGCCAGCAGCGTGACAGGGCAAGAGCAGTACTTC.

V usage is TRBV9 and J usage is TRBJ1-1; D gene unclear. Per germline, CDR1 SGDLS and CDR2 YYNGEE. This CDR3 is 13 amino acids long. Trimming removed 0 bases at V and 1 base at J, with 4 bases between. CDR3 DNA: TGTGCCAGCAGCGTAGCTAGGAACACTGAAGCTTTCTTT. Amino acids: CASSVARNTEAFF.

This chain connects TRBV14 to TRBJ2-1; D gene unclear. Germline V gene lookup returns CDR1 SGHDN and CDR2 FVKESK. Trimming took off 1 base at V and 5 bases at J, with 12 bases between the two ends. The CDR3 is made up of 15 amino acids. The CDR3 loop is CASSQVAPLHNEQFF. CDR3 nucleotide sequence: TGTGCCAGCAGCCAAGTCGCGCCCTTACACAATGAGCAGTTCTTC.

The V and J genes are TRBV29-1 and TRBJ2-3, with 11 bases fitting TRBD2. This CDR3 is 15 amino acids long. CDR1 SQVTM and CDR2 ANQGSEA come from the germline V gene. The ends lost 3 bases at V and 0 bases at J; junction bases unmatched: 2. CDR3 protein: CSVDGTSGSTDTQYF. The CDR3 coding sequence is TGCAGCGTTGATGGGACTAGCGGAAGCACAGATACGCAGTATTTT.

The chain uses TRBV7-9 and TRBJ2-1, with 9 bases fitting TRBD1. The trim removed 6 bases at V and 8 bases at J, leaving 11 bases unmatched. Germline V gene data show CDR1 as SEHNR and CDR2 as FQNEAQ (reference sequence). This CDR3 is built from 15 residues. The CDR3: CASSFGQGRIDEQFF. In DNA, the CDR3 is TGTGCCAGCAGTTTCGGACAGGGGAGGATCGATGAGCAGTTCTTC. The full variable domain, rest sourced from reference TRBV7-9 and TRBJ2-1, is DTGVSQNPRHKITKRGQNVTFRCDPISEHNRLYWYRQTLGQGPEFLTYFQNEAQLEKSRLLSDRFSAERPKGSFSTLEIQRTEQGDSAMYLCASSFGQGRIDEQFFGPGTRLTVL.

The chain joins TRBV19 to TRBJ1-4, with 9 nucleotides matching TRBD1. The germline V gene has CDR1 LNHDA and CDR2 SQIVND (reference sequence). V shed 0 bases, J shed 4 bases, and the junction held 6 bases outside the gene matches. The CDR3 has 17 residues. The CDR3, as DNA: TGTGCCAGTAGTATAGATACAGGGGGCGTGAGTAATGAAAAACTGTTTTTT. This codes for CASSIDTGGVSNEKLFF. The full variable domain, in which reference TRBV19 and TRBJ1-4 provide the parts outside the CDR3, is DGGITQSPKYLFRKEGQNVTLSCEQNLNHDAMYWYRQDPGQGLRLIYYSQIVNDFQKGDIAEGYSVSREKKESFPLTVTSAQKNPTAFYLCASSIDTGGVSNEKLFFGSGTQLSVL.